This T cell receptor beta chain was captured by sequencing in a study of shared clonotypes between healthy human individuals. Assay used: immunoSEQ multiplex PCR; TCRdb lists only in-frame clones, some missing. The sample has 2 million to 2.5 million clones, 85% to 95% seen once. About this clone: What it binds is not known.

General study points: There were few donors, and this limited the genetic and exposure-history diversity represented. Unshared clonotypes carried lower generation probabilities than those common to all four donors.

V was pared by 3 bases and J by 5 bases, with 6 bases of the junction left unmatched. The CDR3 totals 15 residues. Germline V lookup: CDR1 KGHSH, CDR2 LQKENI. Sequencing input: naive CD4+ T cells from PBMCs. Subset indicated: CD45RA+ positively selected. The V and J genes are TRBV18 and TRBJ1-4; 7 bases are a match to TRBD1. This receptor was taken from a man aged 18 to 29 in good health. Some clones in this sample may be carry-over from other donors' samples. In nucleotides, the CDR3 is TGTGCCAGCTCACCCCGGACAGGAGGAAATGAAAAACTGTTTTTT. This translates into CASSPRTGGNEKLFF. The full variable domain, in which reference TRBV18 and TRBJ1-4 provide the parts outside the CDR3, is NAGVMQNPRHLVRRRGQEARLRCSPMKGHSHVYWYRQLPEEGLKFMVYLQKENIIDESGMPKERFSAEFPKEGPSILRIQQVVRGDSAAYFCASSPRTGGNEKLFFGSGTQLSVL.